This TCR beta chain was sequenced in a study of blood T cell repertoires in COVID-19. On the study more broadly: COVID-19 samples from acute and convalescent phases originated in the United States, Italy and Spain. PBMCs, B-cell-depleted T cells, or T cells provided the cDNA or gDNA that made up the material.

Authors' processing steps: Quantification of nucleated cells was approximated via reference gene primer amplification. Clones were sequenced by immunoSEQ multiplex PCR, and TCRdb holds only the in-frame ones, with some missing. D and trimming come from the DNA, and the V and J calls and clone size come from that table. Seen here are approximately 220,000 clones, less than 90% observed once, and the top ten hold roughly 0.69%. The CDR3 has 14 residues. Looked up from germline, CDR1 is SQVTM and CDR2 is ANQGSEA. The junction had 11 bases not matched to a gene; V was cut back by 7 bases and J by 4 bases.

The genes are TRBV29-1 and TRBJ1-2; TRBD1 aligns across 8 bases. Sequencing input: peripheral blood. This receptor was taken from a man aged 35 to 55 with acute or convalescent COVID-19. CDR3 residues: CSARQGIGVYGYTF. The CDR3 DNA is TGCAGCGCCCGACAGGGGATTGGGGTCTATGGCTACACCTTC. The entire variable domain, with the rest obtained from reference TRBV29-1 and TRBJ1-2, is as follows: SAVISQKPSRDICQRGTSLTIQCQVDSQVTMMFWYRQQPGQSLTLIATANQGSEATYESGFVIDKFPISRPNLTFSTLTVSNMSPEDSSIYLCSARQGIGVYGYTFGSGTRLTVV.